The 15 T cell receptor beta chains below come from one sample, sequenced in a study of tumor and adjacent non-tumor tissue in lung cancer. Three rounds of nested PCR, following a modified ARM-PCR protocol, produced the TCRbeta library. TCRdb independently ran MiXCR on the multiplex PCR reads; one entry per CDR3 protein. Among 60,000 to 85,000 distinct CDR3 sequences listed, around 73% were seen once. This sample's RNA came from whole unsorted tissue. Input material: lung tumor tissue. The receptors originated from a man aged 55 to 70 with non-small cell lung cancer.

CDR3 protein: CAWGPGPRTRSSYEQYF. CDR3 bases: TGTGCCTGGGGACCGGGTCCTAGGACAAGGAGCTCCTACGAGCAGTACTTC. V is TRBV30 and J is TRBJ2-7; TRBD1 is a possible D gene (5 bases). Germline V CDR1 and CDR2: GTSNPN, SVGIG (reference sequence). The ends were cut back, 5 bases at V and 0 bases at J, with 23 bases in the middle. The CDR3 is made up of 17 amino acids.

The count of this clonotype is one. In nucleotides, the CDR3 is TGTGTCAGGAGTGACTTGACAGGTTCTAGCACAGATACGCAGTATTTT. It is translated as CVRSDLTGSSTDTQYF. The rearrangement uses TRBV6-1 and TRBJ2-3, with D possibly matching TRBD1 (6 bases). This CDR3 has 16 residues. In germline, CDR1 is MNHNS, CDR2 SASEGT.

Concerning this clonotype itself: At one end the junction does not follow the germline gene, possibly because of a read error. V and J are TRBV6-5 and TRBJ2-1; 10 bases agree with TRBD2. This CDR3 has 15 residues. From germline, CDR1 is MNHEY and CDR2 SVGAGI. The CDR3 DNA reads TGTGTCAGCAGTTACCGGGGACTAGCGTATAATGAGGAGTTCTTC. Its translation: CVSSYRGLAYNEEFF.

About this clonotype: This likely comes from a read error, as the CDR3 has no conserved phenylalanine or tryptophan at its end. This chain connects TRBV11-3 to TRBJ2-3, with D uncertain. The germline V gene has CDR1 SGHNT and CDR2 YENEEA. CDR3 length: 13 amino acids. In DNA, the CDR3 is TGTGCCAACAGCCTAGTCCCCCAAGATACGCAGTATTAT. This encodes CANSLVPQDTQYY.

With regard to this clonotype: One junction end does not reproduce the germline sequence, and a read error may be involved. The chain couples TRBV5-1 to TRBJ1-2, with 8 positions matching TRBD1. This CDR3 comprises 15 residues. Germline assignment: CDR1 SGHRS and CDR2 YFSETQ. The CDR3 DNA follows: TGCGCCAGCGGCTCCGGACAGGGTCCCTACTATGACTACACCTTC. Protein: CASGSGQGPYYDYTF.

Concerning this clonotype itself: Its ends do not fully match the called genes, so a read error is possible. CDR3 coding DNA: TGTGCCAGCAGTGATCTAACGGGAGTCACCGGGGAGCTATTTTTT. Its translation: CASSDLTGVTGELFF. This chain joins TRBV6-1 and TRBJ2-2; TRBD2 is a possible D gene (6 bases). The CDR3 has 15 residues. CDR1 MNHNS and CDR2 SASEGT come from the germline V gene.

Concerning this clonotype: A single base separates this from a much larger clone, so it may be a read error. The V and J genes are TRBV5-5 and TRBJ2-1; D is perhaps TRBD1 (6 bases). V was cut by 9 bases and J by 1 base, with 20 bases left in between. The CDR3 sequence is 16 residues long. Germline CDR1 and CDR2: SGHKS and YYEKEE (reference sequence). CDR3 sequence (DNA): TGTGCCAACGGCTTTCAGGGGACCGGGTCCTACAATGAGCAGTTCTTC. Amino acid sequence: CANGFQGTGSYNEQFF.

This clonotype has a single count. A read error may explain this, as a much larger clone is one base away. The V and J genes are TRBV2 and TRBJ2-3; D gene uncertain. Germline values: CDR1 SNHLY, CDR2 FYNNEI. V dropped 7 bases and J dropped 3 bases, with 14 bases sitting between them. This CDR3 contains 14 residues. The CDR3 nucleotides are TGTGCCAGCAATGTAAGCGCTCGGACAGATACGCAGTATTTT. Its protein is CASNVSARTDTQYF. The variable domain in full, completed from reference TRBV2 and TRBJ2-3, reads EPEVTQTPSHQVTQMGQEVILRCVPISNHLYFYWYRQILGQKVEFLVSFYNNEISEKSEIFDDQFSVERPDGSNFTLKIRSTKLEDSAMYFCASNVSARTDTQYFGPGTRLTVL.

CDR3: CASSHGAGQVFGQYF. The CDR3 DNA reads TGTGCCAGCAGTCACGGGGCTGGACAGGTTTTCGGGCAGTACTTC. The chain links TRBV6-5 to TRBJ2-7, with 7 nucleotides matching TRBD1. Germline values: CDR1 MNHEY, CDR2 SVGAGI. The CDR3 has 15 amino acids. V was clipped by 5 bases and J by 9 bases; unmatched bases: 16.

Of note for this clonotype: Germline is not matched at one junction end, which may reflect a read error. The chain couples TRBV6-1 to TRBJ2-6, with D perhaps TRBD1 (6 bases). The CDR3 length is 19 residues. CDR1 and CDR2 (germline): MNHNS, SASEGT. The CDR3 loop is CASVRDTVFTDSGVNILTF. CDR3 DNA: TGTGCCAGCGTAAGGGACACCGTTTTTACGGACTCTGGGGTCAACATCCTGACTTTC.

The chain has TRBV6-2 or TRBV6-3 and TRBJ2-7; the D gene is possibly TRBD2 (6 bases). The assigned J gene may be wrong: the sequence end matches TRBJ2-1 better. This CDR3 is 15 amino acids long. Germline V gives CDR1 MNHEY, CDR2 SVGEGT. The CDR3 nucleotides read TGTGCCAGCAGCTACCGTGACACTAGCTCCTACGAGCAGTTCTTC. Its protein product is CASSYRDTSSYEQFF.

This chain joins TRBV7-9 and TRBJ2-5; D gene ambiguous. Trimming took off 1 base at V and 5 bases at J, with 5 bases between the two ends. Germline V gene sequence: CDR1 SEHNR, CDR2 FQNEAQ (reference sequence). The CDR3 totals 12 residues. The CDR3 DNA reads as TGTGCCAGCAGCTTAGGGACGGAGACCCAGTACTTC. Its protein is CASSLGTETQYF.

This clonotype was recorded many times. The chain has TRBV6-2 or TRBV6-3 and TRBJ2-1, with TRBD2 matching over 10 bases. Trimming removed 4 bases from V and 9 bases from J; junction bases left unmatched: 3. The germline gives CDR1 MNHEY, CDR2 SVGEGT. The CDR3 totals 13 residues. CDR3 coding DNA: TGTGCCAGCAGTTCCCTAGCGGGAGTTGAGCAGTTCTTC. The encoded protein is CASSSLAGVEQFF.

As regards this clonotype: One junction end does not reproduce the germline sequence, and a read error may be involved. The V gene is TRBV5-4, the J gene TRBJ2-2; 7 nucleotides align to TRBD2. This CDR3 has 15 amino acids. Germline CDR1 is SGHNT and CDR2 is YYREEE (reference sequence). CDR3 sequence reads: CASSSTSTNTGELFF. The DNA for the CDR3 is TGTGCCAGTAGCTCGACTAGCACGAACACCGGGGAGCTGTTTTTT.

This clonotype was counted many times. The rearrangement joins TRBV10-3 to TRBJ2-1, with 10 bases aligning to TRBD2. V lost 7 bases to trimming and J lost 5 bases; unmatched junction nucleotides: 5. There are 14 residues in the CDR3. Germline CDR1 is ENHRY and CDR2 is SYGVKD. This CDR3 is CAITASGRHNEQFF. Here the CDR3 DNA reads TGTGCCATCACCGCTAGCGGGAGACACAATGAGCAGTTCTTC.